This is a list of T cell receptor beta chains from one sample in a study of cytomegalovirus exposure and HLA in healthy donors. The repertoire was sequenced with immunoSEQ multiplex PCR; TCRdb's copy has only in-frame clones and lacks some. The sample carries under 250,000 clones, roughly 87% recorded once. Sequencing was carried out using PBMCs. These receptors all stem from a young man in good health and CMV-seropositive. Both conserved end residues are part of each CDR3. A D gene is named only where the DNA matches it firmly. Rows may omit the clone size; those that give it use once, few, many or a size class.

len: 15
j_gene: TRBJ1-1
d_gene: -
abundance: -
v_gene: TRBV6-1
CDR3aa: CASSEGGGGNTEAFF
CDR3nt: TGTGCCAGCAGTGAAGGAGGAGGTGGGAACACTGAAGCTTTCTTT

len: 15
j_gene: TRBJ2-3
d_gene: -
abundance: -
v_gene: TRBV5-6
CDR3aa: CASSWTSYHTDTQYF
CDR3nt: TGTGCCAGCAGCTGGACGAGTTACCACACAGATACGCAGTATTTT

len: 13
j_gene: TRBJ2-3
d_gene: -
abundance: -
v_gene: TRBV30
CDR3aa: CAWSVGGRDTQYF
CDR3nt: TGTGCCTGGAGTGTAGGGGGGAGAGATACGCAGTATTTT

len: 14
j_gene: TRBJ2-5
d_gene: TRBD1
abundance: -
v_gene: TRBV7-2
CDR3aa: CASSPGQGYETQYF
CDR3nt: TGTGCCAGCAGCCCGGGACAGGGATACGAGACCCAGTACTTC

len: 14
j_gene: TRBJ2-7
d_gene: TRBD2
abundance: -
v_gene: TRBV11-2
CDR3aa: CASGGRASLFEQYF
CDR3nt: TGTGCCAGCGGCGGGAGGGCCTCGTTATTCGAGCAGTACTTC

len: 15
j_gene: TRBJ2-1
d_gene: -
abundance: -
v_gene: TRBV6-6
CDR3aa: CASSQQGGAYNEQFF
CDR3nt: TGTGCCAGCAGCCAACAGGGGGGGGCCTACAATGAGCAGTTCTTC

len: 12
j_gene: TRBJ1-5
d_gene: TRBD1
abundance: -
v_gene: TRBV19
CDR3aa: CASRDRGQPQHF
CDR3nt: TGTGCCAGTCGGGACAGGGGCCAGCCCCAGCATTTT

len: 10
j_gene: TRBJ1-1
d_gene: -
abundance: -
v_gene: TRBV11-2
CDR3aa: CASSLDEAFF
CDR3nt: TGTGCCAGCAGCTTGGATGAAGCTTTCTTT

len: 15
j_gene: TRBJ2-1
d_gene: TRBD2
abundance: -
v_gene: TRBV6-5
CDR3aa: CASRIFAGGYNEQFF
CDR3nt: TGTGCCAGCAGGATTTTTGCGGGAGGATACAATGAGCAGTTCTTC

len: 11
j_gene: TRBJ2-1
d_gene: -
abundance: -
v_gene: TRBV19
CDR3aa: CASSISGEQFF
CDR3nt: TGTGCCAGTAGTATTTCTGGAGAGCAGTTCTTC

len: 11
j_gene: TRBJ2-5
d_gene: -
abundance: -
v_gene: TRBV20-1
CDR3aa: CSARGGETQYF
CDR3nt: TGCAGTGCTCGAGGGGGGGAGACCCAGTACTTC

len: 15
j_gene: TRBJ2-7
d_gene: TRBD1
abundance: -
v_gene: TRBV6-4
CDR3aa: CASPLAQGAGYEQYF
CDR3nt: TGTGCCAGCCCTTTAGCGCAGGGGGCGGGCTACGAGCAGTACTTC

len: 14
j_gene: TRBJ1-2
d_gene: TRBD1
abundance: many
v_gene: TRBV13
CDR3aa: CASSLGETGRGYTF
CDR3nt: TGTGCCAGCAGCTTAGGCGAGACAGGGAGGGGATACACCTTC

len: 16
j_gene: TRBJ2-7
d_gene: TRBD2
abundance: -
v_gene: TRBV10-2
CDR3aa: CASSESRTSGRFEQYF
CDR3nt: TGCGCCAGCAGTGAGTCACGGACTAGCGGGAGGTTCGAGCAGTACTTC

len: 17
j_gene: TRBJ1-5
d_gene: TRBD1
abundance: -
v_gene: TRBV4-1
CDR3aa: CASSHWTGEHSNQPQHF
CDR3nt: TGCGCCAGCAGCCATTGGACAGGGGAACATAGCAATCAGCCCCAGCATTTT

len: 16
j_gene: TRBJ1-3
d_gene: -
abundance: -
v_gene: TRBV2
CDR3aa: CASSVAESLSGNTIYF
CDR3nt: TGTGCCAGCAGTGTAGCTGAGTCCCTCTCTGGAAACACCATATATTTT

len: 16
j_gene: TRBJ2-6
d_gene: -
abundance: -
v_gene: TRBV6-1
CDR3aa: CASSELRSSGANVLTF
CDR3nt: TGTGCCAGCAGTGAACTCAGGAGCTCTGGGGCCAACGTCCTGACTTTC

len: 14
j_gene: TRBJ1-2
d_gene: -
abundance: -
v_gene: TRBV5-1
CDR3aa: CASSPGQASYGYTF
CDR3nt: TGCGCCAGCAGCCCCGGTCAGGCCTCCTATGGCTACACCTTC

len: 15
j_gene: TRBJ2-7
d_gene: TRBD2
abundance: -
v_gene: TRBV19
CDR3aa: CASSIVGLAGEVQYF
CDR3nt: TGTGCCAGTAGTATAGTTGGACTAGCGGGAGAGGTTCAGTACTTC

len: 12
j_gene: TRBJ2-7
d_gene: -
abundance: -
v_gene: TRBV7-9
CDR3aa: CASFSGLDEQYF
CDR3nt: TGTGCCAGCTTCAGCGGGTTGGACGAGCAGTACTTC

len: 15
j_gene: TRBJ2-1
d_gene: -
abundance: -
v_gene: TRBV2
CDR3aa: CASRRRQDGNNEQFF
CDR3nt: TGTGCCAGCAGAAGGCGACAGGATGGGAACAATGAGCAGTTCTTC

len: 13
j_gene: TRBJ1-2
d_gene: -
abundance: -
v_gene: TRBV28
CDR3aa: CASSGAVGSGYTF
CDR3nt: TGTGCCAGCAGTGGGGCCGTGGGGTCGGGCTACACCTTC

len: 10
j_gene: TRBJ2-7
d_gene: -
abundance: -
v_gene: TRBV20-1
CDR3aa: CSAVGTEQYF
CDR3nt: TGCAGTGCTGTCGGGACGGAGCAGTACTTC

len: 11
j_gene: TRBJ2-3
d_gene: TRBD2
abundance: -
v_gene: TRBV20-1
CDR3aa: CSAGGADTQYF
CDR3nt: TGCAGTGCTGGGGGGGCAGATACGCAGTATTTT

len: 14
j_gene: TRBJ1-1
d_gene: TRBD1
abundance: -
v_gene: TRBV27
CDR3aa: CASRKQGADTEAFF
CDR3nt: TGTGCCAGCAGGAAACAGGGGGCAGACACTGAAGCTTTCTTT

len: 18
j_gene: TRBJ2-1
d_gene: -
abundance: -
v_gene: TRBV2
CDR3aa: CASRRTVGGKLSYNEQFF
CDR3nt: TGTGCCAGCAGGCGGACCGTAGGGGGAAAGCTCTCCTACAATGAGCAGTTCTTC

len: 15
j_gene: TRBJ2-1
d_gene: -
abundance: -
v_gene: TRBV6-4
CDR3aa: CASSDSIGGHNEQFF
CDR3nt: TGTGCCAGCAGTGACTCGATCGGGGGCCACAATGAGCAGTTCTTC

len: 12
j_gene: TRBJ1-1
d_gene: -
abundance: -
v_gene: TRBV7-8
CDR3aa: CASTKGHTEAFF
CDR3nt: TGTGCCAGCACCAAGGGGCACACTGAAGCTTTCTTT

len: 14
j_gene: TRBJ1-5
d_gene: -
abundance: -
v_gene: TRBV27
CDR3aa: CASSLHRDNQPQHF
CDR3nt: TGTGCCAGCAGTTTACACAGGGACAATCAGCCCCAGCATTTT

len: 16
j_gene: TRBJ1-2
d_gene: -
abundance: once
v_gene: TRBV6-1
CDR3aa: CASSDFGRGRTDGYTF
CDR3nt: TGTGCCAGCAGTGATTTCGGCAGGGGAAGAACTGATGGCTACACCTTC

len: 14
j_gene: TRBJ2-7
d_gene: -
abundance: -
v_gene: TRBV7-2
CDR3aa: CASSLVSVDYEQYF
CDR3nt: TGTGCCAGCAGCTTAGTGTCAGTAGACTACGAGCAGTACTTC

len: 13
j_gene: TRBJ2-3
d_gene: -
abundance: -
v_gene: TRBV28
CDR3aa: CASSIPGTDTQYF
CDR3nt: TGTGCCAGCTCAATACCGGGCACAGATACGCAGTATTTT

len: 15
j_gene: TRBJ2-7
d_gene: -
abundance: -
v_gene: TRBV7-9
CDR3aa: CASSFPMVGAHEQYF
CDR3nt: TGTGCCAGCAGCTTCCCGATGGTGGGAGCCCACGAGCAGTACTTC

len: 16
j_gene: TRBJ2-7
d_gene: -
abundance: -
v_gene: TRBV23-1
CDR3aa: CASSQSWRVCVWEQYF
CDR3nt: TGCGCCAGCAGTCAATCATGGAGGGTCTGCGTCTGGGAGCAGTACTTC

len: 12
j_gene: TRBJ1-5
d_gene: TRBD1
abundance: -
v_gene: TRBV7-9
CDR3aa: CASQGQGDPQHF
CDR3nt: TGTGCCAGCCAGGGACAGGGGGATCCCCAGCATTTT

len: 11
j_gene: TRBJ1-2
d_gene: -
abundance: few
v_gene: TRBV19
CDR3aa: CASEQGHGYTF
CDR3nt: TGTGCCAGTGAGCAGGGCCATGGCTACACCTTC

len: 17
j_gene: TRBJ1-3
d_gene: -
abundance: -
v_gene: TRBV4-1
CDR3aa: CASSQDINWGSGNTIYF
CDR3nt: TGCGCCAGCAGCCAAGATATTAATTGGGGGTCTGGAAACACCATATATTTT

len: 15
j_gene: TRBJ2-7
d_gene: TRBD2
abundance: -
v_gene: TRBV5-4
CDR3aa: CASSGAGGRVPEQYF
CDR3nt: TGTGCCAGCAGCGGGGCTGGCGGGAGGGTACCCGAGCAGTACTTC

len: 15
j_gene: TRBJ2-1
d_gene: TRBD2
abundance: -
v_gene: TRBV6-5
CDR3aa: CASTKLAGSYNEQFF
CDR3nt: TGTGCCAGCACCAAGCTAGCGGGGAGCTACAATGAGCAGTTCTTC

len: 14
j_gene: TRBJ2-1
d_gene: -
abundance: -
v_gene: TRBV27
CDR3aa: CASSFPGDRSEQFF
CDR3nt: TGTGCCAGCAGTTTCCCGGGAGACCGGAGTGAGCAGTTCTTC

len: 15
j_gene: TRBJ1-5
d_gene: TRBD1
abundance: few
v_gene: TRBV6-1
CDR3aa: CASTLQGPSNQPQHF
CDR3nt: TGTGCCAGCACCTTACAGGGGCCGAGCAATCAGCCCCAGCATTTT

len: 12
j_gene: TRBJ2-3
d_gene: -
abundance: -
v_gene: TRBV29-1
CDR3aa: CSAEGGSDTQYF
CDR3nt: TGCAGCGCCGAAGGGGGGTCAGATACGCAGTATTTT

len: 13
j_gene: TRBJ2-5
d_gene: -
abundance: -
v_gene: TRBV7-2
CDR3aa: CASSLGFQETQYF
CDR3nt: TGTGCCAGCAGCTTGGGGTTCCAAGAGACCCAGTACTTC

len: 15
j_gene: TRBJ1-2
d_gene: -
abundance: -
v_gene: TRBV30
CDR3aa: CAPTSDRLANYGYTF
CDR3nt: TGTGCCCCTACCTCCGACAGGTTAGCTAACTATGGCTACACCTTC

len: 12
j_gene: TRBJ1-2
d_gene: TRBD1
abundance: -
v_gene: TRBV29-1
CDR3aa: CSVGGQGYGYTF
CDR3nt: TGCAGCGTTGGGGGACAGGGCTATGGCTACACCTTC

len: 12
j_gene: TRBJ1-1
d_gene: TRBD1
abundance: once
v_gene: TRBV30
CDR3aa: CASDRGRTEAFF
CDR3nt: TGTGCCTCTGACAGGGGGCGGACTGAAGCTTTCTTT

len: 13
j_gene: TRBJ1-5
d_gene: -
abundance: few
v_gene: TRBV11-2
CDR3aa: CASGSDRNQPQHF
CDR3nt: TGTGCCAGCGGGTCAGACAGGAATCAGCCCCAGCATTTT

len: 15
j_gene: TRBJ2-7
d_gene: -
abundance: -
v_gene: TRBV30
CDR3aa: CAGKPRSQKTYEQYF
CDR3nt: TGTGCCGGAAAGCCCCGGTCACAAAAAACCTACGAGCAGTACTTC

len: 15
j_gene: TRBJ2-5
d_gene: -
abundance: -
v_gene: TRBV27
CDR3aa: CASSLLATAQETQYF
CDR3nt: TGTGCCAGCAGTTTACTAGCGACCGCCCAAGAGACCCAGTACTTC

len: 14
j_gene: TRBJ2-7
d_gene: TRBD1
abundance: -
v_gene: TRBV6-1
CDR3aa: CASRAGGSYYEQYF
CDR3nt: TGTGCCAGCAGAGCAGGGGGCAGCTACTACGAGCAGTACTTC

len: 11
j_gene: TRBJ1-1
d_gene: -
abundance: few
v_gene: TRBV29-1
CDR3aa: CSVGQGTEAFF
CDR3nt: TGCAGCGTTGGGCAGGGGACTGAAGCTTTCTTT

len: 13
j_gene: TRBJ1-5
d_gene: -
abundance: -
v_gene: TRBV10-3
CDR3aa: CAISEGAGQPQHF
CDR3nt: TGTGCCATCAGTGAGGGGGCTGGTCAGCCCCAGCATTTT

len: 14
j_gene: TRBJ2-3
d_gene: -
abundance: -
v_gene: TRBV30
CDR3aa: CACGTGSRVDTQYF
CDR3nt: TGTGCCTGCGGTACAGGGTCGAGGGTAGATACGCAGTATTTT

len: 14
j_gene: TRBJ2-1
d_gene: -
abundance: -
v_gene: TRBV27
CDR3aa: CASSLIGTKNEQFF
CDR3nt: TGTGCCAGCAGTTTAATCGGGACGAAGAATGAGCAGTTCTTC